This paragraph reports one T cell receptor beta chain. Many counts were recorded for this clonotype. Its antigen specificity is not known. One base away there is no much larger clone; base qualities are not given. This entry belongs to a study of T cells after yellow fever vaccination (dated by TCRdb to between 2018 and 2021). Regarding the research as a whole: Libraries from fractions with low cell numbers were prepared with the SMART-Seq v4 Ultra Low Input RNA kit. The cohort comprised two healthy male donors, one aged 18 to 29 and one aged 30 to 40 years. Bulk TCR alpha and beta repertoires were sequenced longitudinally to track T-cell clones before and after primary and booster YFV17D yellow fever vaccination. Bulk PBMC replicates and cell subsets were isolated from blood drawn at multiple timepoints before and after both primary and secondary immunization.

General conclusions and limits of the study: The secondary T-cell response was weaker than the primary response but faster, peaking on day 5 instead of day 15. A small fraction of clonotypes showed up in both the CD4 and CD8 compartments, probably as a result of convergent recombination. Because abundant contaminating clonotypes from the bulk population could be contained in FACS-sorted repertoires, computational filtering was required. Because the study included only a couple of donors, the extent to which the findings can be generalized is limited. After the booster, most clones that had expanded after primary vaccination were detected again (roughly 95% of CD4 and 70% to 90% of CD8), suggesting broad maintenance of memory.

According to the germline V gene, CDR1 reads SGDLS and CDR2 reads YYNGEE. From the cysteine through the phenylalanine, the CDR3 covers 14 amino acids. Of all the DNA, just the CDR3 is kept, 42 bases in frame from base 1. From V the trimming removes 3 bases and from J it removes 8 bases, while the gene matches leave 8 bases of the junction unaccounted for. Synthesis of TCR cDNA relied on 5'RACE template switching, a step that introduced a universal primer site along with unique molecular identifiers. cDNA synthesis was primed from both the TCR alpha and TCR beta constant segments. Libraries were amplified in two PCR steps, with sample barcodes and sequencing adapters added in the second step. Libraries were sequenced on Illumina HiSeq 2500 (2x100 bp) or NovaSeq (2x150 bp). The study's own analysis went as follows. MIGEC handled demultiplexing of reads and collapsing into UMI consensus sequences, while MiXCR performed V(D)J alignment. Clonotypes responding to the vaccine were identified with edgeR on replicate PBMC samples, with the criteria of FDR below 0.01 and a log2 fold change above 5 up to day 15. Bulk clonotypes were assigned CD4 or CD8 identity according to which sequenced CD4 or CD8 repertoire held them at higher abundance. In-frame beta chains were kept once TCRdb had trimmed the public reads at Q25 with fastp and called clones with MiXCR. One record per CDR3 amino acid sequence lists the most common genes and DNA. TCRdb, not the authors, supplied the V and J calls. Within this sample are under 150,000 distinct CDR3 sequences, with 7.7% of them counted one time only. The ten top clones hold about 0.73% of the sample.

The treatment or condition label, read with the paper, signifies: live attenuated yellow fever vaccine strain. PBMCs were isolated from peripheral blood using a standard Ficoll-Paque protocol. Dynabeads CD4 and CD8 positive selection kits were used to isolate CD4 and CD8 T-cell fractions. TriZol was used to extract RNA from bulk PBMCs, from CD4 and CD8 fractions, and from dextramer-positive and dextramer-negative fractions. The specimen comprised CD4+ T cells sorted from PBMCs, sampled 5 days after the yellow fever booster vaccination. The chain employs TRBV9 and TRBJ1-3; 7 junctional bases match TRBD1. The sequence was obtained from a man aged 25 to 45 who received the YFV17D yellow fever vaccine. The CDR3 region reads CASSGDRVPDTIYF. The DNA sequence reads TGTGCCAGCAGCGGCGACAGGGTTCCTGACACCATATATTTT. Reference TRBV9 and TRBJ1-3 proteins supply the regions before and after the CDR3; the full variable domain is: DSGVTQTPKHLITATGQRVTLRCSPRSGDLSVYWYQQSLDQGLQFLIQYYNGEERAKGNILERFSAQQFPDLHSELNLSSLELGDSALYFCASSGDRVPDTIYFGEGSWLTVV.